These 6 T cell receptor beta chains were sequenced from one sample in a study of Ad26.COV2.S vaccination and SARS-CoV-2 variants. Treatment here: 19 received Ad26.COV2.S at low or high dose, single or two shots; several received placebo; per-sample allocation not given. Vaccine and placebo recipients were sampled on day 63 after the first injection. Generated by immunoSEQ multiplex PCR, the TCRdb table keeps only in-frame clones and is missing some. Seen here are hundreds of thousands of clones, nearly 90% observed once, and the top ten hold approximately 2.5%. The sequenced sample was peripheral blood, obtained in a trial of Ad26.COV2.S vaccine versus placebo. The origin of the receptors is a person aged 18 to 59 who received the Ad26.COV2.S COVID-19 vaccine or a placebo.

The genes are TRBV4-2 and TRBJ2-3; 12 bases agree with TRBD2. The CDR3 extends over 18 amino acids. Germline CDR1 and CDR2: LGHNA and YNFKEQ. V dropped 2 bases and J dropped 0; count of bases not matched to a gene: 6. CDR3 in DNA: TGTGCCAGCAGCCAAACAGGGACTAGCGGGTATAGCACAGATACGCAGTATTTT. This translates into CASSQTGTSGYSTDTQYF.

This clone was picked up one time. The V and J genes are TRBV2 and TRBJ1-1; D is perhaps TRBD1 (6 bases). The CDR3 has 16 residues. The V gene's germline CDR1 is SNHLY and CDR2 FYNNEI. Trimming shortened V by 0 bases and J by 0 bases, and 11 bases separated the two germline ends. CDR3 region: CASSEAGAGLNTEAFF. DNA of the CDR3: TGTGCCAGCAGTGAAGCGGGGGCAGGTCTGAACACTGAAGCTTTCTTT.

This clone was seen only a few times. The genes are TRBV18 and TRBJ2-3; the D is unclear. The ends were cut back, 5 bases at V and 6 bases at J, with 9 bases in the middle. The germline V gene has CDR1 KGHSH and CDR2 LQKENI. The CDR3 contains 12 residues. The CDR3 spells CASSANPDTQYF. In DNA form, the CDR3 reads TGTGCCAGCTCAGCCAACCCGGATACGCAGTATTTT.

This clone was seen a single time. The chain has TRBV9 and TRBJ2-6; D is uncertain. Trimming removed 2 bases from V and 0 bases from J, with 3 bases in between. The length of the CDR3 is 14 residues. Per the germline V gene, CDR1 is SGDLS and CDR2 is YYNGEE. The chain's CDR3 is CASSVYSGANVLTF. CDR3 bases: TGTGCCAGCAGCGTCTACTCTGGGGCCAACGTCCTGACTTTC.

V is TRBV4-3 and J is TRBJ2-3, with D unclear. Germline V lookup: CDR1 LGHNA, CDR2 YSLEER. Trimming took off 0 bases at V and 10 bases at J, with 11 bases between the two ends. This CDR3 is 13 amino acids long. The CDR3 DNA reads TGCGCCAGCAGCCAAGATCCCTGGCAGGCGCAGTATTTT. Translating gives CASSQDPWQAQYF.

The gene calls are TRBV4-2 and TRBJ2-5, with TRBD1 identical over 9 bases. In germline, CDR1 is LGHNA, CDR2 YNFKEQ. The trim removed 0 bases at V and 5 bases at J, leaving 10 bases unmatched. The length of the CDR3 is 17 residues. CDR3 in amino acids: CASSQDRVGDRDETQYF. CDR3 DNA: TGTGCCAGCAGCCAAGATAGGGTTGGGGACAGGGATGAGACCCAGTACTTC.